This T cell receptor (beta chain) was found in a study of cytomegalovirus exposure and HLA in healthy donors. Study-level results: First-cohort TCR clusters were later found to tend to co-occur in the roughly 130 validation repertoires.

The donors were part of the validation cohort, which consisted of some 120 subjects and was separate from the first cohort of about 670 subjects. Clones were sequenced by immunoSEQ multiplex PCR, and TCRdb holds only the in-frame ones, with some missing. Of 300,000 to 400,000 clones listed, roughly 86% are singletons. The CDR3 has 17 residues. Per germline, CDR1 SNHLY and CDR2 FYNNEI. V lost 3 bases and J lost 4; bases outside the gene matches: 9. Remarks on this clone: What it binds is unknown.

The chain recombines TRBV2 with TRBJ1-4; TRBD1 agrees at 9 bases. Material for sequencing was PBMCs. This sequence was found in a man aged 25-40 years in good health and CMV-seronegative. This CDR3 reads CASSDATGGLSNEKLFF. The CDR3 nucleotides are TGTGCCAGCAGTGATGCGACAGGGGGATTGAGTAATGAAAAACTGTTTTTT.